Listed below are T cell receptor beta chains from one sample, sequenced in a study of blood T cell repertoires in COVID-19. Clones were read by immunoSEQ multiplex PCR, and TCRdb kept only the in-frame ones, dropping some. The data hold 150,000 to 200,000 clones, with about 87% observed a single time. The sequenced sample was peripheral blood. The source is a man in his 60s with acute or convalescent COVID-19. Each CDR3 is given with its conserved first and last residue. The D gene is left open where the match is weak. Clone size is given for some rows only: seen once, a few or many times, or a class if the clone is expanded.

>TRBJ1-1|-|15|TRBD1|TRBV7-9
TGTGCCAGCAGCTCATTGGGACAGGGCGACACTGAAGCTTTCTTT
CASSSLGQGDTEAFF
>TRBJ1-3|-|15|-|TRBV3-1/TRBV3-2
TGTGCCAGCAGCCAAGATATGGCAGGGGAAAACACCATATATTTT
CASSQDMAGENTIYF
>TRBJ2-3|-|13|TRBD1|TRBV5-4
TGTGCCAGCAGCAATACAGGGGAATATACGCAGTATTTT
CASSNTGEYTQYF
>TRBJ2-2|-|17|-|TRBV7-3
TGTGCCAGCAGCGAAAGGGCCAGGGGCCAGAACACCGGGGAGCTGTTTTTT
CASSERARGQNTGELFF
>TRBJ2-5|-|14|TRBD1|TRBV24-1
TGTGCCACCAGGGCCCGACAGGGACAAGAGACCCAGTACTTC
CATRARQGQETQYF
>TRBJ1-2|-|13|-|TRBV7-9
TGTGCCAGCAGCTTCGCAGGGGATGGCGGCTACACCTTC
CASSFAGDGGYTF
>TRBJ1-6|-|14|-|TRBV15
TGTGCCACCAGCTTAAACAGTTTGGGCTCACCCCTCCACTTT
CATSLNSLGSPLHF
>TRBJ1-2|-|13|-|TRBV24-1
TGTGCCACCAGTGTGACAGTTAACTATGGCTACACCTTC
CATSVTVNYGYTF
>TRBJ1-3|-|15|-|TRBV6-1
TGTGCCAGCAGTGAAGCGTCGACAGGTCGAAACACCATATATTTT
CASSEASTGRNTIYF
>TRBJ2-1|-|16|TRBD2|TRBV7-6
TGTGCCAGCAGCTTAGTAACGGGAGGGCTTTACAATGAGCAGTTCTTC
CASSLVTGGLYNEQFF
>TRBJ2-7|-|15|TRBD1|TRBV11-3
TGTGCCAGCAGGAATTCCGGGACAGGGACTTACGAGCAGTACTTC
CASRNSGTGTYEQYF
>TRBJ2-2|-|13|-|TRBV5-1
TGCGCCAGCAGCGGAGACGGGTCCGGGGAGCTGTTTTTT
CASSGDGSGELFF
>TRBJ2-1|few|15|TRBD2|TRBV11-3
TGTGCCAGCAGCGTCCTAGCGGGAGTTGGTAATGAGCAGTTCTTC
CASSVLAGVGNEQFF
>TRBJ1-1|-|14|TRBD1|TRBV5-4
TGTGCCAGCAGCTTGAACAACAGGGGCACTGAAGCTTTCTTT
CASSLNNRGTEAFF
>TRBJ2-7|-|17|TRBD1|TRBV18
TGTGCCAGCTCCCGTAGTGACCGGGACAGGGTCTCCTACGAGCAGTACTTC
CASSRSDRDRVSYEQYF
>TRBJ2-1|-|16|TRBD1|TRBV5-1
TGCGCCAGCGTGCCTGCCCCGGGACAGGGGGTAGGTGAGCAGTTCTTC
CASVPAPGQGVGEQFF
>TRBJ2-5|-|12|-|TRBV12-5
TGTGCTAGTGGCCTCCTATCAGAGACCCAGTACTTC
CASGLLSETQYF
>TRBJ2-3|once|14|TRBD1|TRBV30
TGTGCCTCCAGGACAGGGCCTAGCACAGATACGCAGTATTTT
CASRTGPSTDTQYF